This is a list of T cell receptor beta chains from one sample in a study of graft-versus-host responses after intestinal transplantation. No cognate antigen is known for these TCRs. Here immunoSEQ multiplex PCR was the method, and the copy in TCRdb shows in-frame clones only, minus some. Of more than 100,000 clones in the sample, just under 95% are singletons; the top ten hold more than 0.09%. Source: unstimulated CD4+ T cells sorted from spleen or lymph node cells, taken before intestinal transplant. Every receptor here comes from a human donor who received an intestinal transplant. CDR3s include the opening cysteine and the closing phenylalanine or tryptophan. A D gene is named only where the DNA matches it firmly. The size entry is marked missing in some rows and otherwise reads once, few, many or a size class.

D	size	J	V	length	DNA	CDR3
TRBD1	NA	TRBJ1-3	TRBV9	16	TGTGCCAGCAGCTCCCCTCGGGGAGGCAGGGGGAACACCATATATTTT	CASSSPRGGRGNTIYF
TRBD2	NA	TRBJ2-1	TRBV5-1	15	TGCGCCAGCAGCGGAAAAGGGCTAGCGGGAGACGAGCAGTTCTTC	CASSGKGLAGDEQFF
NA	NA	TRBJ2-1	TRBV9	14	TGTGCCAGCAGCGCTACCGGGACCTACAATGAGCAGTTCTTC	CASSATGTYNEQFF
NA	NA	TRBJ1-1	TRBV30	11	TGTGCCTGGGAGTGGGGTCTCGAAGCTTTCTTT	CAWEWGLEAFF
TRBD2	NA	TRBJ2-7	TRBV6-6	15	TGTGCCAGCAGTTATCCCGGCCTAGCGGGGTACGAGCAGTACTTC	CASSYPGLAGYEQYF
NA	once	TRBJ2-2	TRBV6-5	13	TGTGCCAGCACGGGGGCATGGACCGGGGAGCTGTTTTTT	CASTGAWTGELFF
NA	NA	TRBJ2-3	TRBV5-1	14	TGCGCCAGCAGCTTGGCGGAAGACACAGATACGCAGTATTTT	CASSLAEDTDTQYF
NA	NA	TRBJ2-5	TRBV6-5	16	TGTGCCAGCAGTTACTCTGTGGCGCGCGGTCTAGGGGAGCAGTACTTC	CASSYSVARGLGEQYF
NA	NA	TRBJ1-5	TRBV18	14	TGTGCCAGCTCACCAACCAGCGGGAATCAGCCCCAGCATTTT	CASSPTSGNQPQHF
TRBD2	NA	TRBJ2-5	TRBV14	16	TGTGCCAGCAGCCATAAGATGAGGGAGGGAGAAGAGACCCAGTACTTC	CASSHKMREGEETQYF
NA	NA	TRBJ2-5	TRBV4-1	13	TGCGCCAGCAGCCAAGATAAGGGAGAGACCCAGTACTTC	CASSQDKGETQYF
NA	NA	TRBJ2-1	TRBV19	15	TGTGCCAGTACGCCGGGGGACCTCCTCGTCAATGAGCAGTTCTTC	CASTPGDLLVNEQFF
NA	few	TRBJ2-4	TRBV18	15	TGTGCCAGCTCACCGGTCTGGAGGGCCAAAAACATTCAGTACTTC	CASSPVWRAKNIQYF
TRBD1	NA	TRBJ2-5	TRBV30	12	TGTGCCAAGGGACAGGGAGGAGAGACCCAGTACTTC	CAKGQGGETQYF
TRBD1	NA	TRBJ1-4	TRBV6-5	14	TGTGCCAGCAGTACGAGGGACAGGGGTGAAAAACTGTTTTTT	CASSTRDRGEKLFF
NA	NA	TRBJ2-1	TRBV2	14	TGTGCCAGCAGTGGGGACGCCTCCTACAATGAGCAGTTCTTC	CASSGDASYNEQFF
NA	NA	TRBJ2-3	TRBV2	13	TGTGCCAGCGTGGCAACTGGGACAGATACGCAGTATTTT	CASVATGTDTQYF
TRBD1	NA	TRBJ2-3	TRBV5-1	19	TGCGCCAGCAGCTCGCGCCGCGCTACGACAGGAAACAGGGGCTATACGCAGTATTTT	CASSSRRATTGNRGYTQYF
NA	NA	TRBJ2-7	TRBV5-1	13	TGCGCCAGCAGGACGGACCCCCGGGGCGAGCAGTACTTC	CASRTDPRGEQYF
NA	few	TRBJ2-3	TRBV7-3	13	TGTGCCAGCAGCTTAACACCCACAGATACGCAGTATTTT	CASSLTPTDTQYF
NA	few	TRBJ1-2	TRBV23-1	14	TGCGCCAGCACCTCCGGAGGAGGGCACTATGGCTACACCTTC	CASTSGGGHYGYTF
NA	once	TRBJ2-7	TRBV28	11	TGTGCCAGCAGTTTAGGGTACGAGCAGTACTTC	CASSLGYEQYF
TRBD1	NA	TRBJ1-4	TRBV5-1	15	TGCGCCAGCAGCTTGGCTCGAGGACAGGGGGCACAACTGTTTTTT	CASSLARGQGAQLFF
NA	NA	TRBJ2-5	TRBV21-1	16	TGTGCCAGCAGCAAAGGAATCCCACGGGTTCAAGAGACCCAGTACTTC	CASSKGIPRVQETQYF
TRBD2	NA	TRBJ2-3	TRBV6-1	13	TGTGCCAGCTGGGCGAGCGGGAGAAATACGCAGTATTTT	CASWASGRNTQYF
TRBD1	NA	TRBJ2-6	TRBV10-1	13	TGCGCCCACAGGGGAAGGGGTTCCAACGTCCTGACTTTC	CAHRGRGSNVLTF
NA	few	TRBJ1-2	TRBV28	13	TGTGCCAGCAGTCCTGGACAGACCTATGGCTACACCTTC	CASSPGQTYGYTF
TRBD1	NA	TRBJ1-1	TRBV6-5	15	TGTGCCAGCAGTTGGGGGGACAGGCAGAACACTGAAGCTTTCTTT	CASSWGDRQNTEAFF
NA	NA	TRBJ2-5	TRBV6-6	14	TGTGCCAGCAGTTTCATCGCAGGGGTGGGGACCCAGTACTTC	CASSFIAGVGTQYF
NA	NA	TRBJ2-6	TRBV6-1	18	TGTGCCAGCAGTGAAAGGGGGGCAAGGCTCTCTGGGGCCAACGTCCTGACTTTC	CASSERGARLSGANVLTF
NA	NA	TRBJ1-2	TRBV30	13	TGTGCCTGGAGCCCTAGGGGGAAGCATGGCTACACCTTC	CAWSPRGKHGYTF
TRBD2	NA	TRBJ2-5	TRBV7-7	15	TGTGCTAGCAGCTTAAACTCGGGGGGTCAAGAGACCCAGTACTTC	CASSLNSGGQETQYF
TRBD2	NA	TRBJ2-1	TRBV4-1	17	TGCGCCAGCAGCCAAGCGGGACTAGCGGGAGTGAGCGATGAGCAGTTCTTC	CASSQAGLAGVSDEQFF
NA	NA	TRBJ2-5	TRBV11-2	14	TGTGCCAGCAGCTTGTCAGGACATCAAGAGACCCAGTACTTC	CASSLSGHQETQYF
NA	once	TRBJ2-1	TRBV18	14	TGTGCCAGCTCATTCAGTCCCCAGGCGAATGAGCAGTTCTTC	CASSFSPQANEQFF
TRBD2	NA	TRBJ2-7	TRBV10-3	16	TGTGCCATCAGTGAGTCACCCCAACTAGCGGAGAAGGGACAGTACTTC	CAISESPQLAEKGQYF
NA	NA	TRBJ2-1	TRBV5-1	14	TGCGCCAGCAGCTTGTTAGCCGGCGGAGTAGAGCAGTTCTTC	CASSLLAGGVEQFF
NA	NA	TRBJ2-3	TRBV6-5	13	TGTGCCAGCACTTCGGCACAGGGACGGACGCAGTATTTT	CASTSAQGRTQYF
TRBD2	NA	TRBJ2-4	TRBV9	15	TGTGCCAGCAGCGTAAGGTCTAGCGGGACAGACATTCAGTACTTC	CASSVRSSGTDIQYF
NA	NA	TRBJ1-4	TRBV5-1	13	TGCGCCAGCAGCTTGGTCTTCGGCGAAAAACTGTTTTTT	CASSLVFGEKLFF
NA	NA	TRBJ1-1	TRBV15	13	TGTGCCATTACGAGGGCCCTGAACACTGAAGCTTTCTTT	CAITRALNTEAFF
TRBD1	NA	TRBJ1-2	TRBV28	14	TGTGCCAGCAGCCCCGGACAGGGAAGGTATGGCTACACCTTC	CASSPGQGRYGYTF
NA	NA	TRBJ2-5	TRBV18	14	TGTGCCAGCTCACCACAAAGGGGCGGGGAGACCCAGTACTTC	CASSPQRGGETQYF
TRBD2	NA	TRBJ2-7	TRBV6-6	15	TGTGCCAGCACCAACCTGGCGGGAGGGCCCTACGAGCAGTACTTC	CASTNLAGGPYEQYF
NA	NA	TRBJ1-1	TRBV9	17	TGTGCCAGCAGCGAGGGGTGGTCAGGGTGGGAGAACACTGAAGCTTTCTTT	CASSEGWSGWENTEAFF
NA	NA	TRBJ2-2	TRBV5-1	16	TGCGCCAGCAGCTTGGCCTCTACGGTGAACACCGGGGAGCTGTTTTTT	CASSLASTVNTGELFF
TRBD1	few	TRBJ2-7	TRBV5-1	13	TGCGCCAGCACCCCGACAGGGGGCTACGAGCAGTACTTC	CASTPTGGYEQYF
NA	NA	TRBJ1-3	TRBV6-1	14	TGTGCCAGCAGTGAAGCGGGGGGGGGAAACACCATATATTTT	CASSEAGGGNTIYF
TRBD1	NA	TRBJ2-7	TRBV30	14	TGTGCCTGGAGGGGACAGGGGTCTTCCTACGAGCAGTACTTC	CAWRGQGSSYEQYF
NA	once	TRBJ2-2	TRBV6-5	16	TGTGCCAGCAGTTACCCGGAGCGGGCAACTAAGGGGGAGCTGTTTTTT	CASSYPERATKGELFF
TRBD2	NA	TRBJ2-1	TRBV10-3	14	TGTGCCATCAGTGGGGACTACTCCTACAATGAGCAGTTCTTC	CAISGDYSYNEQFF
NA	NA	TRBJ1-1	TRBV7-6	13	TGTGCCAGCAGCTTACAACCGGGGACTGAAGCTTTCTTT	CASSLQPGTEAFF
NA	NA	TRBJ2-7	TRBV14	16	TGTGCCAGCAGCTTGAGTGCCGGGAGAAACCATGACGAGCAGTACTTC	CASSLSAGRNHDEQYF
NA	once	TRBJ1-5	TRBV2	15	TGTGCCAGCCAAAGGGCCAGGTTTAGCAATCAGCCCCAGCATTTT	CASQRARFSNQPQHF
TRBD2	NA	TRBJ2-1	TRBV18	14	TGTGCCAGCTCTGGGCTAGCGGGAGTCGATGAGCAGTTCTTC	CASSGLAGVDEQFF
NA	NA	TRBJ1-4	TRBV15	15	TGTGCCACCAGCAGAGATCCAACAACTAATGAAAAACTGTTTTTT	CATSRDPTTNEKLFF
NA	NA	TRBJ1-2	TRBV5-1	16	TGCGCCAGCAGCTTGGGAGGGACCTACGCAGGCTATGGCTACACCTTC	CASSLGGTYAGYGYTF
NA	NA	TRBJ1-5	TRBV18	14	TGTGCCAGCTCCGCCCTGGAGGGCAATCAGCCCCAGCATTTT	CASSALEGNQPQHF